This T cell receptor beta chain was identified during a study of circulating and synovial CD4+ cells in juvenile arthritis. Germline V lookup: CDR1 SNHLY, CDR2 FYNNEI. V shed 1 base and J shed 12 bases, with 12 bases lying between them. The CDR3 is made up of 12 amino acids. The protocol was immunoSEQ multiplex PCR, while the TCRdb copy is restricted to in-frame clones and leaves out a portion. The table has approximately 16,000 clones, 90% to 95% seen once. The specimen sequenced was CD4+ T cells from blood. The clonotype originates from a human donor with juvenile idiopathic arthritis. V gene TRBV2 combines with J gene TRBJ1-1; unclear D gene. Written as DNA, the CDR3 is TGTGCCAGCAGTGAAGTAGCAATCGTGACTTTCTTT. Residues: CASSEVAIVTFF.